The present T cell receptor (beta chain) was sequenced within a study of cytomegalovirus exposure and HLA in healthy donors. The CDR3 consists of 13 residues. Germline V CDR1 and CDR2: SGHVS, FQNEAQ. The ends were cut back, 5 bases at V and 1 base at J, with 8 bases in the middle. The PCR used 60 Vbeta and 13 Jbeta primers. Sequenced by immunoSEQ multiplex PCR; TCRdb stores in-frame clones only, minus some. The repertoire holds about 180,000 clones, with about 85% as singletons. The chain recombines TRBV7-8 with TRBJ1-1; TRBD1 might be the D (6 bases). Sequenced sample: PBMCs. This sequence was found in a boy aged 2 to 10 in good health and CMV-seronegative. The CDR3 DNA is TGTGCCAGCAGCATCAGGGGGAACACTGAAGCTTTCTTT. It encodes CASSIRGNTEAFF. The whole variable domain, filled in from reference TRBV7-8 and TRBJ1-1, reads GAGVSQSPRYKVAKRGQDVALRCDPISGHVSLFWYQQALGQGPEFLTYFQNEAQLDKSGLPSDRFFAERPEGSVSTLKIQRTQQEDSAVYLCASSIRGNTEAFFGQGTRLTVV.